This T cell receptor beta chain originates from a study of blood T cell repertoires in COVID-19 (dated by TCRdb to the early 2020s). In the study overall: Samples from collaborators originated in the United States, Italy and Spain and spanned both the acute and convalescent phases of COVID-19. The prospective study material was composed of cDNA or gDNA derived from T cells, B-cell-depleted T cells, or PBMCs. Deeply sampled blood TCRbeta repertoires from subjects exposed to, actively infected with, or recovered from COVID-19 were included in the dataset. A freely available public database, intended as a resource for researchers studying the immune response to SARS-CoV-2, is where the repertoires were released. Samples were obtained from the ongoing ImmuneRACE study (first 160 participants) and from over a thousand subjects provided by 6 global collaborators. A de-identified subject ID, COVID-19 status, age in years and sex were almost always included in the sample metadata. Where available, HLA class I and class II types were obtained from metadata supplied by the sample provider rather than from assay-based typing.

Whole blood was collected in K2EDTA tubes by collaborating institutions according to the institutions' own protocols. For TCRbeta analysis, collaborators shipped samples in one of three forms: frozen whole blood, isolated PBMCs, or DNA extracted from either of those sample types. Results the study describes overall, beyond this receptor: The quantity of clinical and demographic metadata differed by source and by participant and was supplied without curation.

As concerns this clone: Its antigen has not been determined. No per-base quality is available; no much larger clone lies one base away.

The CDR3 holds 13 amino acids from the cysteine to the phenylalanine. Only the CDR3 region is kept as DNA, spanning 39 bases read in frame from base 1. TCRbeta CDR3 regions were amplified from genomic DNA by means of the immunoSEQ Assay, a bias-controlled multiplex PCR. The study's own analysis went as follows. The number of nucleated cells in each sample was estimated by amplification of reference gene primers within the assay. Sequence reads were collapsed and filtered to measure the absolute abundance of every unique TCRbeta CDR3 rearrangement. Productive Simpson clonality was computed per sample as the square root of Simpson's diversity index over productive rearrangements. The table comes from immuneACCESS by way of TCRdb, which keeps in-frame sequences with V and J called. Part of the clones is missing from these tables; in studies checked, under half for an unresolved V gene and the rest for unknown reasons. V and J calls plus clone size are reproduced from that table; the DNA served to infer D and trimming. Recorded for this sample are around 16,000 clones; around 87% of them occurred a single time. Over 10% of the sample is taken by the ten largest.

This sequence uses TRBV21-1 and TRBJ2-1; the listed D gene, TRBD2, was not tested against the DNA. TRBV21-1 has pseudogene status. Sequencing was carried out using peripheral blood. This sequence was found in a human donor in a cohort sampled during active COVID-19. The DNA reads as follows: TGTGCCAGCAGCAAAGTACCGTTCGAGGAGCAGTTCTTC. The resulting protein is CASSKVPFEEQFF.